Shown below are 28 T cell receptor beta chains from a single sample sequenced in a study of T cell repertoires in ileal Crohn's disease. The time point was: neoterminal ileum biopsy at postoperative endoscopy, about 6 months after surgery. TCRdb's table, derived via immunoSEQ multiplex PCR, lists solely in-frame clones and lacks some. The sample carries almost 15,000 clones, roughly three quarters recorded once. Sequenced sample: ileal tissue. These receptors were taken from an adult with Crohn's disease.

This clone has only one observation. The rearrangement links TRBV5-6 to TRBJ2-5; perhaps TRBD1 as D (6 bases). Trimming left V 0 bases short and J 4 bases short, with 10 bases between. The CDR3 covers 14 residues. Per germline, CDR1 SGHDT and CDR2 YYEEEE. The CDR3: CASSLGLGGETQYF. The DNA for the CDR3 is TGTGCCAGCAGCTTGGGTTTAGGGGGAGAGACCCAGTACTTC.

As regards this clone: This sample also contains other DNA sequences that code for the same CDR3. The V call is TRBV6-6, the J call TRBJ2-3; D may be TRBD2 (5 bases). The germline V and J ends were trimmed by 5 bases and 3 bases, with 12 bases remaining between them. There are 14 residues in the CDR3. From germline, CDR1 is MNHNY and CDR2 SVGAGI (reference sequence). The CDR3 sequence: CASSPTTTTDTQYF. DNA of the CDR3: TGTGCCAGCAGTCCAACGACTACTACAGATACGCAGTATTTT.

The genes are TRBV9 and TRBJ1-1; D gene uncertain. Germline V gives CDR1 SGDLS, CDR2 YYNGEE. There are 13 residues in the CDR3. V lost 0 bases, J lost 2 bases, and 5 bases lay in between. As DNA, the CDR3 is TGTGCCAGCAGCGTAGAAGAAAACACTGAAGCTTTCTTT. Translated: CASSVEENTEAFF.

V and J are TRBV7-2 and TRBJ1-2; 8 bases match TRBD1. CDR1 SGHTA and CDR2 FQGNSA come from the germline V gene. The junction had 10 bases not matched to a gene; V was cut back by 5 bases and J by 5 bases. The CDR3 runs 15 residues. The CDR3 spells CASSTQTGDRYGYTF. In DNA, the CDR3 is TGTGCCAGCAGCACCCAGACAGGGGATCGATATGGCTACACCTTC.

The V gene is TRBV5-4, the J gene TRBJ2-3, with 9 bases aligning to TRBD2. CDR1 SGHNT and CDR2 YYREEE come from the germline V gene (reference sequence). The CDR3 length is 15 residues. Losses at the gene ends were 1 base for V and 1 base for J; bases not matched to a gene: 1. The CDR3 sequence is CASSLRTSGTDTQYF. CDR3 sequence (DNA): TGTGCCAGCAGCTTGAGGACTAGCGGCACAGATACGCAGTATTTT.

The chain carries TRBV5-1 and TRBJ2-1, with D perhaps matching TRBD2 (5 bases). This CDR3 spans 14 amino acids. Germline V gene data show CDR1 as SGHRS and CDR2 as YFSETQ. V was shortened by 5 bases and J by 0 bases, with 9 bases between the two germline ends. Here the CDR3 reads CASRPSGSYNEQFF. The CDR3 nucleotides are TGCGCCAGCAGGCCCAGCGGCTCCTACAATGAGCAGTTCTTC.

The chain recombines TRBV5-4 with TRBJ1-6; weak D call: TRBD1 (5 bases). CDR1 and CDR2 (germline): SGHNT, YYREEE (reference sequence). CDR3 length equals 13 residues. Trimming shortened V by 4 bases and J by 7 bases, and 9 bases separated the two germline ends. Here the CDR3 reads CASSRDGNSPLHF. CDR3 nucleotide sequence: TGTGCCAGCAGCCGGGACGGAAATTCACCCCTCCACTTT.

This clone was observed a few times. The chain uses TRBV12-1 and TRBJ2-5; the D call of TRBD1 is as the table states it, not checked on the DNA. TRBV12-1 is a recognized pseudogene. The length of the CDR3 is 17 residues. The chain's CDR3 is CASSFGVGQGVGETQYF. As DNA, the CDR3 is TGTGCCAGCAGCTTTGGTGTGGGACAGGGAGTAGGAGAGACCCAGTACTTC.

This chain uses TRBV19 with TRBJ1-5; 7 bases are shared with TRBD1. Germline V gives CDR1 LNHDA, CDR2 SQIVND (reference sequence). The V segment lost 3 bases and the J segment 3 bases; nucleotides outside the gene matches: 2. The CDR3 consists of 14 residues. Here the CDR3 DNA reads TGTGCCAGTAGTATCGGGACAGTCAATCAGCCCCAGCATTTT. Protein: CASSIGTVNQPQHF.

The chain combines TRBV11-3 with TRBJ2-1; a possible D gene is TRBD2 (6 bases). CDR3 size: 13 residues. The germline V and J ends were trimmed by 5 bases and 3 bases, with 8 bases remaining between them. The germline V gene has CDR1 SGHNT and CDR2 YENEEA. CDR3 amino acids: CASSGRYYNEQFF. The CDR3 DNA reads TGTGCCAGCAGCGGGAGGTACTACAATGAGCAGTTCTTC.

The rearrangement uses TRBV6-1 and TRBJ1-5; TRBD1 might be the D (5 bases). The CDR3 covers 14 residues. Trimming stripped 0 bases from V and 5 bases from J, with 8 bases between. CDR1 and CDR2 from the germline V gene are MNHNS and SASEGT. CDR3 DNA sequence: TGTGCCAGCAGTGAAGCCGGACAACATCAGCCCCAGCATTTT. Protein sequence: CASSEAGQHQPQHF.

The V and J genes are TRBV18 and TRBJ1-1; D is unclear. The CDR3 is 13 residues long. Germline loops: CDR1 KGHSH, CDR2 LQKENI. The germline V and J ends were trimmed by 5 bases and 3 bases, with 10 bases remaining between them. CDR3 bases: TGTGCCAGCTCAGCTGGTGTTGACACTGAAGCTTTCTTT. Protein sequence: CASSAGVDTEAFF.

The chain recombines TRBV7-2 with TRBJ1-6; D call uncertain. V dropped 1 base and J dropped 6 bases, with 7 bases sitting between them. The CDR3 extends over 14 amino acids. Germline CDR1 reads SGHTA; CDR2 reads FQGNSA. The CDR3 nucleotides read TGTGCCAGCAGCTTAGGGCACCCTAATTCACCCCTCCACTTT. Amino acids: CASSLGHPNSPLHF.

The chain uses TRBV6-1 and TRBJ2-7; no clear D. The CDR3 has 12 residues. Germline assignment: CDR1 MNHNS and CDR2 SASEGT. V gave up 5 bases and J gave up 0 bases, with 5 bases separating them. CDR3 protein: CASSILSYEQYF. The CDR3 coding sequence is TGTGCCAGCAGTATCCTCTCCTACGAGCAGTACTTC.

The V and J genes are TRBV18 and TRBJ2-7; possible D gene TRBD2, 7 bases. There are 13 residues in the CDR3. The germline gives CDR1 KGHSH, CDR2 LQKENI. V dropped 6 bases and J dropped 3 bases, with 12 bases sitting between them. The CDR3 protein is CASSSGGFYEQYF. The DNA of the CDR3 is TGTGCCAGCTCCTCGGGGGGCTTCTACGAGCAGTACTTC.

The CDR3 protein is CASSLLQGQATEAFF. The CDR3 DNA sequence: TGTGCCAGCAGTCTTCTCCAGGGGCAGGCTACTGAAGCTTTCTTT. This chain connects TRBV7-9 to TRBJ1-1; TRBD1 is a possible D gene (6 bases). V was clipped by 6 bases and J by 5 bases, with 19 bases between them. Germline V gene sequence: CDR1 SEHNR, CDR2 FQNEAQ (reference sequence). The CDR3 has 15 residues. The full variable domain, completed using reference TRBV7-9 and TRBJ1-1, is DTGVSQNPRHKITKRGQNVTFRCDPISEHNRLYWYRQTLGQGPEFLTYFQNEAQLEKSRLLSDRFSAERPKGSFSTLEIQRTEQGDSAMYLCASSLLQGQATEAFFGQGTRLTVV.

The V gene is TRBV30, the J gene TRBJ1-4, with D hard to call. CDR1 is GTSNPN, CDR2 SVGIG, per germline (reference sequence). The CDR3 runs to 11 residues. Trimming cost V 0 bases and J 8 bases, with 4 bases left between them. As DNA, the CDR3 is TGTGCCTGGAGTGTCGGGGAAAAACTGTTTTTT. The encoded protein is CAWSVGEKLFF.

The rearrangement joins TRBV7-9 to TRBJ2-3; 10 bases are a match to TRBD1. This CDR3 spans 16 amino acids. Germline assignment: CDR1 SEHNR and CDR2 FQNEAQ (reference sequence). Germline trimming cut 5 bases from V and 1 base from J; bases unmatched to any gene: 6. This CDR3 is CASSISGTGGTDTQYF. The CDR3 region has the DNA TGTGCCAGCAGCATCTCCGGGACAGGGGGCACAGATACGCAGTATTTT. The full variable domain, in which reference TRBV7-9 and TRBJ2-3 provide the parts outside the CDR3, is DTGVSQNPRHKITKRGQNVTFRCDPISEHNRLYWYRQTLGQGPEFLTYFQNEAQLEKSRLLSDRFSAERPKGSFSTLEIQRTEQGDSAMYLCASSISGTGGTDTQYFGPGTRLTVL.

There are a few counts of this clone. Other nucleotide sequences in the sample specify the same CDR3. The chain is built from TRBV28 and TRBJ1-3; TRBD1 might be the D (6 bases). V lost 2 bases, J lost 0 bases, and 11 bases lay in between. The CDR3 sequence is 16 residues long. Germline V gives CDR1 MDHEN, CDR2 SYDVKM. The CDR3 loop is CASSLPQGSSGNTIYF. The CDR3 DNA is TGTGCCAGCAGTTTACCACAGGGCTCCTCTGGAAACACCATATATTTT.

The chain joins TRBV7-8 to TRBJ2-2; D call uncertain. Germline CDR1 SGHVS, CDR2 FQNEAQ. Trimming shortened V by 5 bases and J by 8 bases, and 24 bases separated the two germline ends. The CDR3 is 17 residues long. CDR3: CASSGRSGSQTSGELFF. DNA for the CDR3: TGTGCCAGCAGCGGAAGGTCAGGATCCCAAACGTCAGGGGAGCTGTTTTTT.

The rearrangement joins TRBV5-4 to TRBJ2-1, with 8 bases matching TRBD2. CDR3 length: 15 residues. V was pared by 4 bases and J by 3 bases, with 6 bases of the junction left unmatched. The V gene's germline CDR1 is SGHNT and CDR2 YYREEE (reference sequence). The CDR3 nucleotides are TGTGCCAGCAGCCGGGAGGGTAGAGGCTACAATGAGCAGTTCTTC. Translation: CASSREGRGYNEQFF.

The J gene is TRBJ2-3, the V gene TRBV7-3; the D gene is possibly TRBD2 (7 bases). Trimming left V 7 bases short and J 6 bases short, with 14 bases between. The CDR3 contains 13 residues. Per the germline V gene, CDR1 is SGHTA and CDR2 is FQGTGA. CDR3 in DNA: TGTGCCAGCACCGTTGGGGGGGCCGATACGCAGTATTTT. Amino acid sequence: CASTVGGADTQYF.

The chain uses TRBV6-5 and TRBJ1-1; the match to TRBD1 covers 8 bases. CDR1 and CDR2 from the germline V gene are MNHEY and SVGAGI. The junction had 2 bases not matched to a gene; V was cut back by 5 bases and J by 6 bases. There are 12 residues in the CDR3. The CDR3 spells CASSQTGAEAFF. As DNA, the CDR3 is TGTGCCAGCAGTCAGACAGGGGCTGAAGCTTTCTTT.

This chain links TRBV6-5 with TRBJ2-7, with D perhaps given as TRBD1 or TRBD2 (5 bases each). Germline V gene sequence: CDR1 MNHEY, CDR2 SVGAGI. V was pared by 6 bases and J by 1 base, with 10 bases between. CDR3 length: 13 amino acids. The CDR3 loop is CASSWDGSYEQYF. CDR3 in DNA: TGTGCCAGCAGCTGGGACGGATCCTACGAGCAGTACTTC.

This clone was detected only a few times. The same CDR3 also results from other DNA sequences found in this sample. The chain links TRBV6-1 to TRBJ1-2, with a tentative D call TRBD1 (6 bases). Germline lookup yields CDR1 MNHNS and CDR2 SASEGT. This CDR3 region has 12 residues. V was cut by 6 bases and J by 7 bases, with 12 bases left in between. As DNA, the CDR3 is TGTGCCAGCAGGGTCCAGGGGTCTGGCTACACCTTC. Residues: CASRVQGSGYTF.

The CDR3 is CASSFSKAEQYF. CDR3 in DNA: TGTGCCAGCAGTTTCTCCAAAGCCGAGCAGTACTTC. V usage is TRBV28 and J usage is TRBJ2-7; D is uncertain. The CDR3 loop spans 12 amino acids. V lost 3 bases to trimming and J lost 6 bases, with 9 bases between them. Germline V gene data show CDR1 as MDHEN and CDR2 as SYDVKM.

This clone was seen a few times. The chain couples TRBV5-8 to TRBJ2-2, with TRBD1 identical over 8 bases. The V segment lost 3 bases and the J segment 5 bases; nucleotides outside the gene matches: 3. Germline CDR1 reads SGHTS; CDR2 reads YDEGEE. The CDR3 consists of 14 residues. The CDR3 protein is CASSSRQGTGELFF. CDR3 in DNA: TGTGCCAGCAGCTCCCGACAGGGGACCGGGGAGCTGTTTTTT.

The genes are TRBV2 and TRBJ2-3; D unclear. The CDR3 runs to 16 residues. Germline V gene data show CDR1 as SNHLY and CDR2 as FYNNEI. V was shortened by 6 bases and J by 3 bases, with 19 bases between the two germline ends. CDR3 region: CASSVGQARGTDTQYF. In DNA form, the CDR3 reads TGTGCCAGCAGCGTGGGCCAAGCCAGAGGTACAGATACGCAGTATTTT.